The 22 T cell receptor beta chains listed next were all sequenced from one sample in a study of blood T cell repertoires in COVID-19. The protocol was immunoSEQ multiplex PCR, while the TCRdb copy is restricted to in-frame clones and leaves out a portion. The table records under 250,000 clones, roughly 86% of them present only once. Sequenced: peripheral blood. The receptor set was obtained from a woman older than 75 with COVID-19, enrolled during active disease.

The CDR3 DNA reads TGTGCCAGCAGCTCCCGCTCGGGGGGGTACGGCGGGGAGCTGTTTTTT. Encoded protein: CASSSRSGGYGGELFF. This chain connects TRBV9 to TRBJ2-2, with 8 bases that match TRBD2. J was trimmed by 7 bases and V by 4 bases; bases with no gene match: 12. The CDR3 totals 16 residues. Per germline, CDR1 SGDLS and CDR2 YYNGEE.

This clone was recorded a few times. The chain combines TRBV7-2 with TRBJ1-1; D remains unclear. Germline-derived CDR1 and CDR2 are SGHTA and FQGNSA. The V and J ends lost 5 bases and 1 base respectively, with 8 bases between them. CDR3 size: 13 residues. CDR3 amino acids: CASSTRQNTEAFF. Here the CDR3 DNA reads TGTGCCAGCAGCACCCGACAGAACACTGAAGCTTTCTTT.

V gene TRBV6-6 combines with J gene TRBJ1-1; 7 bases fit TRBD1. Trimming removed 2 bases from V and 3 bases from J; junction bases left unmatched: 3. The CDR3 covers 14 residues. Germline V gene lookup returns CDR1 MNHNY and CDR2 SVGAGI (reference sequence). The CDR3 here is CASSYPTGDTEAFF. The CDR3 DNA reads as TGTGCCAGCAGTTACCCCACAGGGGACACTGAAGCTTTCTTT.

CDR3 region: CASSFRPGQFNQPQHF. DNA for the CDR3: TGTGCCAGCAGTTTTAGGCCGGGACAGTTCAATCAGCCCCAGCATTTT. The chain combines TRBV28 with TRBJ1-5; 7 bases align to TRBD1. The V gene's germline CDR1 is MDHEN and CDR2 SYDVKM. This CDR3 comprises 16 residues. Trimming removed 3 bases from V and 3 bases from J; junction bases left unmatched: 8.

This clone has just a few counts. The rearrangement links TRBV6-5 to TRBJ1-1; 9 positions agree with TRBD1. This CDR3 is built from 15 residues. V trimming: 10 bases; J trimming: 5 bases; junction bases outside the gene matches: 14. The germline V gene has CDR1 MNHEY and CDR2 SVGAGI. This chain's CDR3 is CATQGPGQGWTEAFF. In nucleotides, the CDR3 is TGTGCCACCCAAGGGCCGGGACAGGGATGGACTGAAGCTTTCTTT.

This clone occurred a few times. The rearrangement uses TRBV5-4 and TRBJ2-7; 13 nucleotides agree with TRBD2. V dropped 3 bases and J dropped 2; count of bases not matched to a gene: 8. Germline CDR1 reads SGHNT; CDR2 reads YYREEE (reference sequence). This CDR3 region has 17 residues. The CDR3 loop reads CASSSGTSGAITYEQYF. The CDR3 DNA sequence: TGTGCCAGCAGCTCCGGGACTAGCGGGGCGATCACCTACGAGCAGTACTTC.

The V call is TRBV21-1, the J call TRBJ2-3; the table's D call, TRBD2, has no DNA check behind it. TRBV21-1 is assigned pseudogene status. The CDR3 is 16 residues long. The CDR3 reads CASSKGELAGEYTQYF. For the CDR3, the DNA is TGTGCCAGCAGCAAAGGAGAACTAGCGGGTGAATATACGCAGTATTTT.

The rearrangement uses TRBV6-5 and TRBJ1-1, with D perhaps matching TRBD1 (5 bases). V was clipped by 8 bases and J by 2 bases, with 9 bases between them. The CDR3 extends over 12 amino acids. Germline loops: CDR1 MNHEY, CDR2 SVGAGI. This chain's CDR3 is CASWRGNTEAFF. The CDR3 DNA reads as TGTGCCAGCTGGAGGGGTAACACTGAAGCTTTCTTT.

V usage is TRBV15 and J usage is TRBJ2-7; no clear D. V was trimmed by 0 bases and J by 0 bases, leaving 3 bases between them. The CDR3 is 13 residues long. In germline, CDR1 is LNHNV, CDR2 YYDKDF (reference sequence). DNA for the CDR3: TGTGCCACCAGCAGAGATCGCTCCTACGAGCAGTACGTC. Translated, it gives CATSRDRSYEQYV.

V gene TRBV19 combines with J gene TRBJ1-2; D is perhaps TRBD1 (5 bases). V lost 4 bases and J lost 8, with 14 bases in between. CDR1 and CDR2 from the germline V gene are LNHDA and SQIVND (reference sequence). The CDR3 totals 13 residues. The CDR3 sequence is CASSKTGGLGYTF. DNA for the CDR3: TGTGCCAGTAGTAAAACAGGTGGGCTGGGCTACACCTTC.

This clone was detected a few times. This chain uses TRBV5-1 with TRBJ2-1; 8 bases map to TRBD2. The CDR3 covers 13 residues. Germline CDR1 SGHRS, CDR2 YFSETQ. The junction had 7 bases not matched to a gene; V was cut back by 6 bases and J by 8 bases. The CDR3 here is CASTRGGKDEQFF. The CDR3 bases are TGCGCCAGCACACGGGGGGGTAAAGATGAGCAGTTCTTC.

The V and J genes are TRBV5-1 and TRBJ1-1; TRBD1 might be the D (6 bases). Trimming removed 2 bases from V and 4 bases from J, with 15 bases in between. CDR3 length equals 15 residues. From germline, CDR1 is SGHRS and CDR2 YFSETQ. The CDR3 DNA reads as TGCGCCAGCAGCTTCTCAGGGGCCAGGGGCACTGAAGCTTTCTTT. This codes for CASSFSGARGTEAFF.

V gene TRBV28 combines with J gene TRBJ1-2, with no clear D. Germline-derived CDR1 and CDR2 are MDHEN and SYDVKM. Trimming pared 9 bases from V and 5 bases from J, leaving 13 bases between. This CDR3 spans 12 amino acids. CDR3 protein: CASAVAVYGYTF. CDR3 sequence (DNA): TGTGCCAGTGCCGTGGCGGTATATGGCTACACCTTC.

As DNA, the CDR3 is TGCGCCAGCAGCCGGGGACAGCTACCCTCTGGAAACACCATATATTTT. Protein sequence: CASSRGQLPSGNTIYF. The V and J genes are TRBV5-1 and TRBJ1-3; TRBD1 agrees at 7 bases. V dropped 4 bases and J dropped 0; count of bases not matched to a gene: 7. The CDR3 totals 16 residues. Germline V gene data show CDR1 as SGHRS and CDR2 as YFSETQ. Based on the CDR3 plus reference TRBV5-1 and TRBJ1-3, the full variable domain is KAGVTQTPRYLIKTRGQQVTLSCSPISGHRSVSWYQQTPGQGLQFLFEYFSETQRNKGNFPGRFSGRQFSNSRSEMNVSTLELGDSALYLCASSRGQLPSGNTIYFGEGSWLTVV.

The rearrangement joins TRBV12-5 to TRBJ1-5; D not resolved. The V end was cut by 1 base, the J end by 9 bases, with 7 bases between. This CDR3 spans 12 amino acids. Germline V gene sequence: CDR1 LGHNT, CDR2 FRNRAP. In DNA form, the CDR3 reads TGTGCTAGTGGTTTGGGCCCCGGGCCCCAGCATTTT. The encoded protein is CASGLGPGPQHF.

This clone came up a few times. The chain recombines TRBV28 with TRBJ1-2; 8 nucleotides align to TRBD1. J was trimmed by 7 bases and V by 3 bases; bases with no gene match: 10. Germline V lookup: CDR1 MDHEN, CDR2 SYDVKM. There are 15 residues in the CDR3. In DNA, the CDR3 is TGTGCCAGCAGTTTCGCCACAGGGGGAGGAGGTGGCTACACCTTC. Translation gives CASSFATGGGGGYTF.

CDR3 sequence: CASSYDGQPQGNTF. CDR3 in DNA: TGCGCCAGCAGCTACGATGGACAGCCGCAAGGCAACACCTTC. J is TRBJ1-2 and V is TRBV5-1; maybe TRBD1 (6 bases). Germline V CDR1 and CDR2: SGHRS, YFSETQ. V lost 3 bases to trimming and J lost 12 bases, with 21 bases between them. This CDR3 comprises 14 residues. Together with reference TRBV5-1 and TRBJ1-2, the CDR3 gives the full variable domain: KAGVTQTPRYLIKTRGQQVTLSCSPISGHRSVSWYQQTPGQGLQFLFEYFSETQRNKGNFPGRFSGRQFSNSRSEMNVSTLELGDSALYLCASSYDGQPQGNTFGSGTRLTVV.

This chain links TRBV7-9 with TRBJ2-3, with 10 positions matching TRBD1. Germline assignment: CDR1 SEHNR and CDR2 FQNEAQ (reference sequence). This CDR3 is 16 amino acids long. Trimming cost V 4 bases and J 2 bases; bases outside gene matches: 6. The CDR3 nucleotides read TGTGCCAGCAGCTCCGGGGGACAGGGGTTCACAGATACGCAGTATTTT. Its protein is CASSSGGQGFTDTQYF. The full variable domain, completed using reference TRBV7-9 and TRBJ2-3, is DTGVSQNPRHKITKRGQNVTFRCDPISEHNRLYWYRQTLGQGPEFLTYFQNEAQLEKSRLLSDRFSAERPKGSFSTLEIQRTEQGDSAMYLCASSSGGQGFTDTQYFGPGTRLTVL.

This rearrangement joins TRBV7-9 to TRBJ2-3, with D hard to call. The CDR3 covers 15 residues. The germline V gene has CDR1 SEHNR and CDR2 FQNEAQ (reference sequence). Trimming stripped 3 bases from V and 6 bases from J, with 16 bases between. CDR3 DNA: TGTGCCAGCAGCTTCGGTGATAGCTGGCTCGATACGCAGTATTTT. Encoded protein: CASSFGDSWLDTQYF.

The rearrangement links TRBV6-5 to TRBJ1-1; D may be TRBD1 (5 bases). The germline V gene has CDR1 MNHEY and CDR2 SVGAGI. The V end lost 6 bases, the J end lost 1 base, and 15 bases lay between the germline ends. The CDR3 sequence is 15 residues long. The CDR3 spells CASSYSRTKNTEAFF. CDR3 sequence (DNA): TGTGCCAGCAGCTATTCAAGGACAAAGAACACTGAAGCTTTCTTT.

The chain links TRBV10-1 to TRBJ1-1; D possibly corresponds to TRBD1 (5 bases). CDR1 and CDR2 from the germline V gene are WNHNN and SYGVQD (reference sequence). With 7 bases removed from V and 7 bases from J, the gap between germline ends came to 16 bases. The CDR3 has 13 amino acids. The CDR3 sequence: CASNSDIYLEAFF. The CDR3 nucleotides are TGCGCCAGCAATTCGGACATTTACCTTGAAGCTTTCTTT.

The chain couples TRBV18 to TRBJ2-1; the match to TRBD1 covers 7 bases. CDR1 KGHSH and CDR2 LQKENI come from the germline V gene. The CDR3 extends over 14 amino acids. V shed 1 base and J 4 bases; nucleotides not matched to a gene: 1. The DNA of the CDR3 is TGTGCCAGCTCACCACAGGGGGCATACAATGAGCAGTTCTTC. Its protein product is CASSPQGAYNEQFF.